This T cell receptor (beta chain) was identified during a study of STAT3 mutations in large granular lymphocyte leukemia. Across the study: Roughly half of the longitudinally sequenced T-LGLL patients carried detectable canonical activating STAT3 mutations. More than half of T-LGLL patients received immunosuppressive therapy.

As to this clone: Its antigen is undetermined.

Regarding the study as a whole: Clonal expansion was inferred from samples taken at other timepoints. All newly emerging clones after therapy were STAT3 wild type. Every T-cell large granular lymphocyte leukemia patient had at least one immunodominant TCR beta clonotype.

This table comes from immunoSEQ multiplex PCR, and its TCRdb copy is limited to in-frame clones, with some not included. The table lists 30,000 to 40,000 clones, about 90% of them singletons, with more than 9.5% in the top ten. What was sequenced was peripheral blood mononuclear cells. The sequence came from a man in his fifties or sixties with T-cell large granular lymphocyte leukemia. Some clones in this sample may be carry-over from other donors' samples.

The CDR3 loop is CASSSRREDSPLHF. CDR3 sequence (DNA): TGTGCCAGCAGCTCTAGGAGGGAAGATTCACCCCTCCACTTT. The J gene is TRBJ1-6, the V gene TRBV7-2, with D hard to call. V shed 4 bases and J shed 8 bases, with 12 bases lying between them. The CDR3 loop spans 14 amino acids. CDR1 SGHTA and CDR2 FQGNSA come from the germline V gene.